These 11 T cell receptor beta chains were all obtained from the same sample, sequenced in a study of CD8+ T cells in alopecia areata. Extracted from the samples, RNA was reverse transcribed into cDNA to serve as the sequencing template. Libraries were prepared by immunoSEQ multiplex PCR; TCRdb keeps only in-frame clonotypes and omits some of them. The sample lists around 140,000 clones, 49% occurring once. The specimen was CD8+ T cells sorted from blood, collected at week 0. These receptor sequences come from a human donor with alopecia areata.

This clone was seen repeatedly, ten times or more. The rearrangement links TRBV11-2 to TRBJ2-3, with D hard to call. This CDR3 has 12 residues. Trimming took 1 base from V and 4 from J, leaving 3 bases between them. The germline V gene encodes CDR1 SGHAT and CDR2 FQNNGV. CDR3 DNA sequence: TGTGCCAGCAGCTTAGGCCCAGATACGCAGTATTTT. Protein: CASSLGPDTQYF.

The chain links TRBV27 to TRBJ2-7; possible D gene TRBD1, 6 bases. V was clipped by 5 bases and J by 4 bases, with 12 bases between them. The germline V gene encodes CDR1 MNHEY and CDR2 SMNVEV (reference sequence). The CDR3 is 13 amino acids. The DNA for the CDR3 is TGTGCCAGCAGTCCCTCCACAGGGTACGAGCAGTACTTC. Translating it yields CASSPSTGYEQYF.

The chain recombines TRBV6-6 with TRBJ1-2, with D perhaps matching TRBD1 (6 bases). The CDR3 sequence is 12 residues long. CDR1 is MNHNY, CDR2 SVGAGI, per germline (reference sequence). Trimming left V 7 bases short and J 6 bases short, with 12 bases between. CDR3 nucleotides: TGTGCCAGCACACTACAGGGTAATGGCTACACCTTC. Residues: CASTLQGNGYTF.

The chain recombines TRBV7-6 with TRBJ2-7, with TRBD1 as a possible D gene (6 bases). V was pared by 5 bases and J by 1 base, with 12 bases between. The CDR3 extends over 14 amino acids. Germline V CDR1 and CDR2: SGHVS, FNYEAQ. CDR3 sequence reads: CASSLQGESYEQYF. CDR3 nucleotides: TGTGCCAGCAGCCTACAGGGTGAATCCTACGAGCAGTACTTC.

The genes are TRBV7-8 and TRBJ2-7; D unresolved. V was pared by 5 bases and J by 3 bases, with 8 bases between. The length of the CDR3 is 12 residues. Germline-derived CDR1 and CDR2 are SGHVS and FQNEAQ. For the CDR3, the DNA is TGTGCCAGCAGCCCCCACAGCTACGAGCAGTACTTC. This translates into CASSPHSYEQYF.

The chain uses TRBV25-1 and TRBJ2-2, with D tentatively TRBD1 (6 bases). Germline lookup yields CDR1 MGHDK and CDR2 SYGVNS. This CDR3 is built from 16 residues. V shed 4 bases and J shed 1 base, with 13 bases lying between them. The CDR3 reads CASSGGRTENTGELFF. In DNA, the CDR3 is TGTGCCAGCAGTGGGGGGCGGACAGAGAACACCGGGGAGCTGTTTTTT.

The CDR3 here is CASRGPSIIETQYF. CDR3 coding DNA: TGTGCCAGCAGAGGGCCTAGTATAATCGAGACCCAGTACTTC. V is TRBV5-4 and J is TRBJ2-5, with D hard to call. V dropped 5 bases and J dropped 5 bases, with 16 bases sitting between them. The CDR3 length is 14 residues. From germline, CDR1 is SGHNT and CDR2 YYREEE (reference sequence).

The V call is TRBV6-5, the J call TRBJ2-3; TRBD1 matches at 7 bases. The trim removed 2 bases at V and 3 bases at J, leaving 2 bases unmatched. CDR3 size: 14 residues. In germline, CDR1 is MNHEY, CDR2 SVGAGI. CDR3 sequence: CASSYGTETDTQYF. In nucleotides, the CDR3 is TGTGCCAGCAGTTACGGGACAGAGACAGATACGCAGTATTTT.

This sequence joins TRBV7-8 and TRBJ2-2; D is perhaps TRBD1 (5 bases). The CDR3 has 15 amino acids. The germline gives CDR1 SGHVS, CDR2 FQNEAQ. V lost 5 bases and J lost 0, with 10 bases in between. The CDR3 nucleotides read TGTGCCAGCAGCACAGACAGTACGAACACCGGGGAGCTGTTTTTT. Translating gives CASSTDSTNTGELFF.

The chain is built from TRBV27 and TRBJ1-5; D is ambiguous. V was pared by 3 bases and J by 1 base, with 4 bases between. Germline assignment: CDR1 MNHEY and CDR2 SMNVEV (reference sequence). The CDR3 runs 13 residues. The CDR3 region has the DNA TGTGCCAGCAGTTTTTCAAGCAATCAGCCCCAGCATTTT. This encodes CASSFSSNQPQHF.

The CDR3 sequence: CASSDSSDRVTYEQYF. The DNA of the CDR3 is TGTGCCAGCAGTGACTCTTCCGACAGGGTGACGTACGAGCAGTACTTC. The rearrangement joins TRBV2 to TRBJ2-7; 7 positions match TRBD1. V gave up 3 bases and J gave up 4 bases; unmatched junction bases: 12. This CDR3 region has 16 residues. Germline V gene sequence: CDR1 SNHLY, CDR2 FYNNEI.